This entry lists 12 T cell receptor beta chains sequenced from one sample in a study of human T cells and chemical hapten exposure. Time point of the sample: healthy volunteer bleed at 2 weeks. Researchers extracted total RNA from unfractionated whole blood. TCRdb redid the calling of the RACE reads with MiXCR, one entry per CDR3 protein. The sample yields tens of thousands of distinct CDR3 sequences, around 9% seen once. The material sequenced was whole blood. These receptors were taken from a female donor in good health. Some clones in this sample may be carry-over from other donors' samples.

This clonotype was detected a few times. The chain combines TRBV6-5 with TRBJ1-5, with D hard to call. This CDR3 is 14 amino acids long. Deletions cut 6 bases from V and 0 bases from J, with 9 bases between. From germline, CDR1 is MNHEY and CDR2 SVGAGI. The CDR3 loop reads CASRPDNSNQPQHF. The CDR3 DNA reads as TGTGCCAGCAGGCCAGACAATAGCAATCAGCCCCAGCATTTT.

In its sample, this clonotype was seen a few times. This CDR3 is CASSLLGQGAYEQYF. CDR3 in DNA: TGTGCCAGCAGCCTTCTCGGCCAGGGCGCCTACGAGCAGTACTTC. This chain links TRBV7-2 with TRBJ2-7; the D gene is possibly TRBD1 (5 bases). With 5 bases removed from V and 2 bases from J, the gap between germline ends came to 16 bases. Looked up from germline, CDR1 is SGHTA and CDR2 is FQGNSA. The CDR3 loop spans 15 amino acids. The whole variable domain, filled in from reference TRBV7-2 and TRBJ2-7, reads GAGVSQSPSNKVTEKGKDVELRCDPISGHTALYWYRQSLGQGLEFLIYFQGNSAPDKSGLPSDRFSAERTGGSVSTLTIQRTQQEDSAVYLCASSLLGQGAYEQYFGPGTRLTVT.

This clonotype was picked up many times. V usage is TRBV15 and J usage is TRBJ1-6, with a possible D match to TRBD1 (5 bases). This CDR3 spans 12 amino acids. Germline V gene data show CDR1 as LNHNV and CDR2 as YYDKDF (reference sequence). V shed 4 bases and J shed 7 bases, with 5 bases lying between them. CDR3: CATSTGNSPLHF. The DNA for the CDR3 is TGTGCCACCAGCACAGGGAATTCACCCCTCCACTTT.

This clonotype was counted only a few times. J is TRBJ2-6 and V is TRBV2; maybe TRBD1 (6 bases). CDR3 size: 15 residues. V was trimmed by 6 bases and J by 0 bases, leaving 9 bases between them. Per the germline V gene, CDR1 is SNHLY and CDR2 is FYNNEI. The CDR3 sequence is CASRHRDSGANVLTF. The CDR3 coding sequence is TGTGCCAGCAGACACAGGGACTCTGGGGCCAACGTCCTGACTTTC.

This clonotype has ten or more counts. The chain links TRBV7-6 to TRBJ2-1, with 10 bases aligning to TRBD1. The V segment lost 5 bases and the J segment 2 bases; nucleotides outside the gene matches: 6. The length of the CDR3 is 16 residues. Germline V gene sequence: CDR1 SGHVS, CDR2 FNYEAQ. The CDR3 sequence: CASSPRDRGPYNEQFF. CDR3 bases: TGTGCCAGCAGCCCCCGCGACAGGGGGCCCTACAATGAGCAGTTCTTC. Filled out from reference TRBV7-6 and TRBJ2-1, the complete variable domain reads GAGVSQSPRYKVTKRGQDVALRCDPISGHVSLYWYRQALGQGPEFLTYFNYEAQQDKSGLPNDRFSAERPEGSISTLTIQRTEQRDSAMYRCASSPRDRGPYNEQFFGPGTRLTVL.

With respect to this clonotype: This may be a read error: a much more frequent sequence differs by one nucleotide. The gene calls are TRBV4-3 and TRBJ1-3; D gene uncertain. CDR1 and CDR2 from the germline V gene are LGHNA and YSLEER. This CDR3 has 17 residues. The CDR3 DNA reads as TGCGCCAGCAGCCAAGAACGAGAAAGCTTCTCTAGAAACACCATATATTTT. Translating it yields CASSQERESFSRNTIYF.

This clonotype has ten or more counts. The V call is TRBV4-2, the J call TRBJ2-3, with TRBD2 matching 8 bases. The CDR3 is 16 amino acids. Germline V gives CDR1 LGHNA, CDR2 YNFKEQ. Trimming took 0 bases from V and 5 from J; bases not matched to a gene: 7. The CDR3 DNA is TGTGCCAGCAGCCAAGAGGCGGGAGGTGTGGGAGATACGCAGTATTTT. Amino acids: CASSQEAGGVGDTQYF.

Many counts were recorded for this clonotype. The genes are TRBV2 and TRBJ2-1; 7 nucleotides align to TRBD2. The V gene end was trimmed by 6 bases and the J gene end by 4 bases; junction bases not matched to a gene: 9. The CDR3 spans 15 residues. Per germline, CDR1 SNHLY and CDR2 FYNNEI. The CDR3 DNA sequence: TGTGCCAGCAGCGAAAAGCGGGAACCGTACAATGAGCAGTTCTTC. As protein: CASSEKREPYNEQFF.

The chain is built from TRBV28 and TRBJ1-1, with a possible D match to TRBD1 (5 bases). CDR3 size: 12 residues. V was pared by 2 bases and J by 4 bases, with 5 bases between. Germline V gene data show CDR1 as MDHEN and CDR2 as SYDVKM. CDR3 DNA sequence: TGTGCCAGCAGTTTAGGGGCCACTGAAGCTTTCTTT. It is translated as CASSLGATEAFF.

This clonotype was seen ten or more times. The chain couples TRBV14 to TRBJ1-2; D call uncertain. The CDR3 length is 14 residues. CDR1 is SGHDN, CDR2 FVKESK, per germline. With 4 bases removed from V and 7 bases from J, the gap between germline ends came to 16 bases. In DNA form, the CDR3 reads TGTGCCAGCAGCCTGCCGGGAGCAAGGGCTGGCTACACCTTC. Translated, it gives CASSLPGARAGYTF.

This clonotype was seen only a few times. The CDR3 nucleotides are TGTGCCAGCAGTCCCTGGGTCTCTGGGGCCAACGTCCTGACTTTC. Protein: CASSPWVSGANVLTF. The chain joins TRBV12-3 or TRBV12-4 to TRBJ2-6; D is ambiguous. This CDR3 region has 15 residues. Deletions cut 5 bases from V and 0 bases from J, with 8 bases between.

A few counts support this clonotype. J is TRBJ2-7 and V is TRBV7-9; 9 bases align to TRBD2. The CDR3 spans 14 residues. After removal of 7 bases from V and 3 bases from J, the junction contained 7 bases not matched to a gene. Looked up from germline, CDR1 is SEHNR and CDR2 is FQNEAQ (reference sequence). The CDR3 DNA follows: TGTGCCAGCACCCTTAGCGGGAGAAACTACGAGCAGTACTTC. Protein: CASTLSGRNYEQYF.